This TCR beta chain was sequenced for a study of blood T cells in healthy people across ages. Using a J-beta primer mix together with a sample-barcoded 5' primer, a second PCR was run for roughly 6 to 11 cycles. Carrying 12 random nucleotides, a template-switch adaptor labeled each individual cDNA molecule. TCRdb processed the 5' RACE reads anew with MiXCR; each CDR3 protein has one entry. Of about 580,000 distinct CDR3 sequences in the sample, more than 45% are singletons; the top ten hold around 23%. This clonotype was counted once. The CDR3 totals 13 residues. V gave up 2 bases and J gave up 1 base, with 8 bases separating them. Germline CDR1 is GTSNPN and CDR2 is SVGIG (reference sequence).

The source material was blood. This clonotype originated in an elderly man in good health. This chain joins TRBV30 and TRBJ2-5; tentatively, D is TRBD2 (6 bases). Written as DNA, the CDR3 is TGTGCCTGGAGTCGAGCGGGCCAAGAGACCCAGTACTTC. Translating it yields CAWSRAGQETQYF.